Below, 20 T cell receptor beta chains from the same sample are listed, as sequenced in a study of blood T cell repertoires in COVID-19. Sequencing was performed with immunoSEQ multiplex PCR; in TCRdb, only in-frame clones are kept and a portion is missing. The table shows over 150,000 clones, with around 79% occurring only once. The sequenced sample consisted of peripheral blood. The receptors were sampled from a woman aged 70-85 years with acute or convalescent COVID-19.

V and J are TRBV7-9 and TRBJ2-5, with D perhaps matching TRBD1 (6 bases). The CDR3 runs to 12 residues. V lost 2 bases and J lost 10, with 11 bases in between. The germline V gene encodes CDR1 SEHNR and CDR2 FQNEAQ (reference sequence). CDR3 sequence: CASSLTGLDQYF. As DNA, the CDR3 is TGTGCCAGCAGCTTAACAGGGTTGGACCAGTACTTC.

For the CDR3, the DNA is TGTGCCAGCAGTGGTGTCGGAGGGGTCGGTGGCGAGCAGTACTTC. Encoded protein: CASSGVGGVGGEQYF. V is TRBV2 and J is TRBJ2-7; TRBD2 is a possible D gene (6 bases). CDR1 SNHLY and CDR2 FYNNEI come from the germline V gene. The CDR3 runs 15 residues. Trimming left V 4 bases short and J 6 bases short, with 19 bases between.

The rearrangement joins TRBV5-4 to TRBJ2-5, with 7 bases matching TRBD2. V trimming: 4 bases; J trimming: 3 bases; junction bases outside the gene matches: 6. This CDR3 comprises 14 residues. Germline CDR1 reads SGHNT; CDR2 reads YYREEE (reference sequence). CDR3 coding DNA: TGTGCCAGCAGCCAGGGAGGGAGAGAAGAGACCCAGTACTTC. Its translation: CASSQGGREETQYF.

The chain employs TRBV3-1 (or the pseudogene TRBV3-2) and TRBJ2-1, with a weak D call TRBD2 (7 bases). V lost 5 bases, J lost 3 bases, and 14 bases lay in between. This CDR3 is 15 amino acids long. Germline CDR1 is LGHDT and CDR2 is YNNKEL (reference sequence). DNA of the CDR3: TGTGCCAGCAGCGAGGGGGGGACCTACTACAATGAGCAGTTCTTC. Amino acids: CASSEGGTYYNEQFF.

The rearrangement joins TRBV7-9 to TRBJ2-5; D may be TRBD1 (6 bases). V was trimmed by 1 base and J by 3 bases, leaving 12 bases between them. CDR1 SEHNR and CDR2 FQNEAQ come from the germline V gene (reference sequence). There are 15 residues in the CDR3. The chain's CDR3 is CASSLEAGDEETQYF. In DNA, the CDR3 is TGTGCCAGCAGCTTAGAGGCAGGGGACGAAGAGACCCAGTACTTC.

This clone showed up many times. The DNA of the CDR3 is TGCGCCAGCAGCTCCCCCCTAGCGGGAGGCAATGAGCAGTTCTTC. Translated: CASSSPLAGGNEQFF. The V call is TRBV5-1, the J call TRBJ2-1; 11 nucleotides agree with TRBD2. Trimming at V came to 3 bases and at J to 6 bases, leaving 5 bases not matched to a gene. Germline V lookup: CDR1 SGHRS, CDR2 YFSETQ. This CDR3 is built from 15 residues.

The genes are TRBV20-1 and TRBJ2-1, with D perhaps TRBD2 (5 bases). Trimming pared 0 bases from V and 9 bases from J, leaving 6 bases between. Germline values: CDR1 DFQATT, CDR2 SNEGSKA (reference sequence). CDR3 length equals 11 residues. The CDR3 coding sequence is TGCAGTGCTAGAGAAGGAGGTGAGCAGTTCTTC. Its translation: CSAREGGEQFF.

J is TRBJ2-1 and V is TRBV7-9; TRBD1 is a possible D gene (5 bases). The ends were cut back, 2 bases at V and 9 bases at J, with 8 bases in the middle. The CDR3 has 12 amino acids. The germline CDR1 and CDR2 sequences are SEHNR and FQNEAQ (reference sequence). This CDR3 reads CASSLSGIEQFF. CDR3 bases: TGTGCCAGCAGCTTATCAGGGATTGAGCAGTTCTTC. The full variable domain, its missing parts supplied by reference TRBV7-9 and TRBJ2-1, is DTGVSQNPRHKITKRGQNVTFRCDPISEHNRLYWYRQTLGQGPEFLTYFQNEAQLEKSRLLSDRFSAERPKGSFSTLEIQRTEQGDSAMYLCASSLSGIEQFFGPGTRLTVL.

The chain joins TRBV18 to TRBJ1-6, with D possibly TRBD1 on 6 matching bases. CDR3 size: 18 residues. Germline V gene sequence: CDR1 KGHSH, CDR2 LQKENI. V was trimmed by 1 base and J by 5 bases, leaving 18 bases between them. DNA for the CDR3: TGTGCCAGCTCACCACGCCCACACAGGGTTGGGGATAATTCACCCCTCCACTTT. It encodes CASSPRPHRVGDNSPLHF.

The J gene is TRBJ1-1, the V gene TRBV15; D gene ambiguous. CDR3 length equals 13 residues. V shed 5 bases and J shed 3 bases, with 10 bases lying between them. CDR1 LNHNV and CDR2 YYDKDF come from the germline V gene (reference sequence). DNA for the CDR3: TGTGCCACCAGCCAAGGGCGGGACACTGAAGCTTTCTTT. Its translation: CATSQGRDTEAFF.

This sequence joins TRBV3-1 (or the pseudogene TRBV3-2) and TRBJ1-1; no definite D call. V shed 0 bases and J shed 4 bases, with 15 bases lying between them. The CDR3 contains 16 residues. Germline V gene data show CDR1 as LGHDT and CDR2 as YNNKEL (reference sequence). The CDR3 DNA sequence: TGTGCCAGCAGCCAAGATTTCGGGGATTCGGGCACTGAAGCTTTCTTT. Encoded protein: CASSQDFGDSGTEAFF.

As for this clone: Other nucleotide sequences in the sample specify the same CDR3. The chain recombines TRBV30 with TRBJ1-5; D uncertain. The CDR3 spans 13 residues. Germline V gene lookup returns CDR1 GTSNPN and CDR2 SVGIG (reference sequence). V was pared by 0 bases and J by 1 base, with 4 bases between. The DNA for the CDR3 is TGTGCCTGGAGTGTAGCCAGCAATCAGCCCCAGCATTTT. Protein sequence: CAWSVASNQPQHF.

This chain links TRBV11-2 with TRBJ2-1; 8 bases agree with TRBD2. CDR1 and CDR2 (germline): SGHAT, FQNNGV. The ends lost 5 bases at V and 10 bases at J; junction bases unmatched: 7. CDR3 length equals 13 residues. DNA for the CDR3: TGTGCCAGCAGCCCGCCGGGGGGGGGAGAGCAGTTCTTC. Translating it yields CASSPPGGGEQFF.

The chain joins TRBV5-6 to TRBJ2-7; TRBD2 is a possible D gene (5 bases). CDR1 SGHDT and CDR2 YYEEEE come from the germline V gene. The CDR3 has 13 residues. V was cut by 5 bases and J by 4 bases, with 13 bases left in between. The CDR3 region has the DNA TGTGCCAGCAGTGTAAGTGGCGGGTACGAGCAGTACTTC. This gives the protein CASSVSGGYEQYF.

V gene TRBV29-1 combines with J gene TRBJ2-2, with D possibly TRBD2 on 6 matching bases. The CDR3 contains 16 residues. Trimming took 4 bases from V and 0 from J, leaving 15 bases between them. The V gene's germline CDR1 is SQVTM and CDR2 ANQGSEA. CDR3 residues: CSVAAGGLSNTGELFF. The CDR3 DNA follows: TGCAGCGTTGCGGCAGGAGGGCTATCGAACACCGGGGAGCTGTTTTTT.

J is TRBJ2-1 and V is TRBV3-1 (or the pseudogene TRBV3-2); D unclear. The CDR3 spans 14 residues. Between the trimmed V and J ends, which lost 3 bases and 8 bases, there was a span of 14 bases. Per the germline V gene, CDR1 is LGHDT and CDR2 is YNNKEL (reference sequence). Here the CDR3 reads CASSQPVSGHEQFF. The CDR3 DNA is TGTGCCAGCAGCCAGCCAGTGTCAGGCCATGAGCAGTTCTTC.

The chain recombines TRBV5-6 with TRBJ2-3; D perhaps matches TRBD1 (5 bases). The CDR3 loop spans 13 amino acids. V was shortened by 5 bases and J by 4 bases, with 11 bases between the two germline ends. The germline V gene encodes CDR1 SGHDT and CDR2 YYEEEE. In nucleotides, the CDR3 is TGTGCCAGCAGTGCACCAGGGCCAGATACGCAGTATTTT. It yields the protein CASSAPGPDTQYF.

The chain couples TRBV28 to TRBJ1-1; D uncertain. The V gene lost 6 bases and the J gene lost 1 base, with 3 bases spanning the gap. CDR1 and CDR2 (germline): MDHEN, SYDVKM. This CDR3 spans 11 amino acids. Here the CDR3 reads CASSQNTEAFF. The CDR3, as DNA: TGTGCCAGCAGCCAGAACACTGAAGCTTTCTTT.

The CDR3 DNA reads TGTGCCAGTAGTATAGGAGGCGGGAGGGCCTACAATGAGCAGTTCTTC. It specifies CASSIGGGRAYNEQFF. V and J are TRBV19 and TRBJ2-1; 9 bases line up with TRBD2. The ends lost 1 base at V and 2 bases at J; junction bases unmatched: 3. The CDR3 has 16 residues. Germline V gene lookup returns CDR1 LNHDA and CDR2 SQIVND (reference sequence).

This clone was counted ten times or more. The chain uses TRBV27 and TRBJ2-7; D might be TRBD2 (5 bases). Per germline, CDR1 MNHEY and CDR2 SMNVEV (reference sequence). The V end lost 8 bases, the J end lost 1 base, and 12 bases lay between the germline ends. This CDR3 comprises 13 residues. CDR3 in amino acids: CASRPGGSYEQYF. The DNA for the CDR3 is TGTGCCAGCCGTCCAGGAGGATCCTACGAGCAGTACTTC.